The source of this T cell receptor (beta chain) is a study of T cell repertoires in cytomegalovirus infection. For the study at large: Researchers turned to recently identified HLA-C-restricted CMV epitopes as well as well-studied HLA-B-restricted ones. It can be stated that public TCR beta signatures indicated CMV infection as well as a matching HLA type.

Trimming cost V 6 bases and J 5 bases, with 11 bases left between them. The CDR3 has 13 amino acids. The germline V gene encodes CDR1 SGHTA and CDR2 FQGNSA. MiXCR was run by TCRdb on the reads, yielding one entry per CDR3 protein. The repertoire holds roughly 500,000 distinct CDR3 sequences, with about 39% as singletons. This clonotype was seen only a few times. The antigen is unknown. The source is a human donor in good health (CMV status not recorded). Some clones in this sample may be carry-over from other donors' samples. Sequenced material: cultured PBMCs, taken from culture after CMV antigen stimulation. The V gene is TRBV7-2, the J gene TRBJ2-1; tentatively, D is TRBD1 (6 bases). The CDR3 DNA reads TGTGCCAGCAGTTCCGACAGGAACAATGAGCAGTTCTTC. Protein: CASSSDRNNEQFF. Variable domain in full (rest from reference TRBV7-2 and TRBJ2-1): GAGVSQSPSNKVTEKGKDVELRCDPISGHTALYWYRQSLGQGLEFLIYFQGNSAPDKSGLPSDRFSAERTGGSVSTLTIQRTQQEDSAVYLCASSSDRNNEQFFGPGTRLTVL.